One and the same sample provided the 29 T cell receptor beta chains below, sequenced in a study of CD8 T cells in Susac syndrome. Random hexamers were used to reverse transcribe an amount of roughly 0.5 to 1 ug RNA. One entry per CDR3 protein, called by TCRdb with MiXCR from the immunoSEQ multiplex PCR reads. The sample holds approximately 190,000 distinct CDR3 sequences, 91% seen once. Sample: CD4+ T cells from PBMCs. The source of these receptors is a human donor with Susac syndrome.

The V and J genes are TRBV9 and TRBJ1-1; D is unclear. The length of the CDR3 is 13 residues. CDR1 and CDR2 (germline): SGDLS, YYNGEE. The V end lost 4 bases, the J end lost 3 bases, and 10 bases lay between the germline ends. The CDR3 DNA sequence: TGTGCCAGCAGCTCCCCGGAGGACACTGAAGCTTTCTTT. Amino acid sequence: CASSSPEDTEAFF.

V and J are TRBV6-6 and TRBJ1-2; TRBD1 is a possible D gene (5 bases). V was trimmed by 7 bases and J by 3 bases, leaving 12 bases between them. This CDR3 is 13 amino acids long. CDR1 is MNHNY and CDR2 is SVGAGI in the germline V gene (reference sequence). This chain's CDR3 is CASTSSGYYGYTF. The CDR3 coding sequence is TGTGCCAGCACATCCTCAGGGTACTATGGCTACACCTTC.

V and J are TRBV7-9 and TRBJ2-7, with TRBD1 as a possible D gene (6 bases). With 2 bases removed from V and 6 bases from J, the gap between germline ends came to 14 bases. The CDR3 consists of 14 residues. Germline CDR1 SEHNR, CDR2 FQNEAQ (reference sequence). The CDR3 sequence is CASSLSARGGEQYF. Here the CDR3 DNA reads TGTGCCAGCAGCTTAAGCGCCAGGGGTGGCGAGCAGTACTTC.

The chain has TRBV7-2 and TRBJ1-5; D not certain. The germline V and J ends were trimmed by 4 bases and 5 bases, with 9 bases remaining between them. There are 13 residues in the CDR3. Germline V CDR1 and CDR2: SGHTA, FQGNSA. CDR3 bases: TGTGCCAGCAGCTCGCAGACGGATCAGCCCCAGCATTTT. The encoded protein is CASSSQTDQPQHF.

The rearrangement joins TRBV4-1 to TRBJ1-2; no reliable D call. Per the germline V gene, CDR1 is MGHRA and CDR2 is YSYEKL. V was shortened by 3 bases and J by 3 bases, with 11 bases between the two germline ends. CDR3 length: 14 amino acids. The CDR3 DNA follows: TGCGCCAGCAGCCATCTTGTCAAAGACTATGGCTACACCTTC. Translated: CASSHLVKDYGYTF.

The chain couples TRBV18 to TRBJ1-4, with D perhaps TRBD1 (6 bases). V lost 3 bases and J lost 8, with 10 bases in between. This CDR3 spans 13 amino acids. CDR1 and CDR2 from the germline V gene are KGHSH and LQKENI. CDR3: CASSPSGVEKLFF. In DNA, the CDR3 is TGTGCCAGCTCACCTTCAGGGGTGGAAAAACTGTTTTTT.

V usage is TRBV11-2 and J usage is TRBJ1-2, with 11 nucleotides matching TRBD1. V lost 1 base, J lost 8 bases, and 6 bases stayed unmatched. This CDR3 is built from 15 residues. Per the germline V gene, CDR1 is SGHAT and CDR2 is FQNNGV. The CDR3 is CASSLAGTGGKGYTF. As DNA, the CDR3 is TGTGCCAGCAGCTTAGCTGGGACAGGGGGGAAAGGCTACACCTTC.

This chain connects TRBV30 to TRBJ1-1; 8 positions match TRBD1. J was trimmed by 4 bases and V by 4 bases; bases with no gene match: 8. Germline loops: CDR1 GTSNPN, CDR2 SVGIG (reference sequence). This CDR3 is built from 14 residues. The CDR3 coding sequence is TGTGCCTGGAAAACAGGGGGAGTCGTCACTGAAGCTTTCTTT. As protein: CAWKTGGVVTEAFF.

As concerns this clonotype: The junction does not match germline at one end; this may be a read error. The gene calls are TRBV5-1 and TRBJ2-6, with D perhaps matching TRBD2 (7 bases). This CDR3 has 17 residues. Germline CDR1 and CDR2: SGHRS and YFSETQ. In DNA form, the CDR3 reads TGCGCCAGCAGCTTGCTCCGGGGGGCTTCTGGGGCCAACGTCCTGATTTTC. This gives the protein CASSLLRGASGANVLIF.

This rearrangement joins TRBV30 to TRBJ1-5; D unresolved. Between the trimmed V and J ends, which lost 5 bases and 6 bases, there was a span of 11 bases. Germline V gene data show CDR1 as GTSNPN and CDR2 as SVGIG (reference sequence). The CDR3 runs to 12 residues. CDR3 nucleotides: TGTGCCTGGGGAAGGGTCTCTCAGCCCCAGCATTTT. This encodes CAWGRVSQPQHF. The variable domain in full, completed from reference TRBV30 and TRBJ1-5, reads SQTIHQWPATLVQPVGSPLSLECTVEGTSNPNLYWYRQAAGRGLQLLFYSVGIGQISSEVPQNLSASRPQDRQFILSSKKLLLSDSGFYLCAWGRVSQPQHFGDGTRLSIL.

This rearrangement joins TRBV12-3 or TRBV12-4 to TRBJ2-7; unclear D gene. The CDR3 contains 12 residues. Trimming took 1 base from V and 12 from J, leaving 13 bases between them. CDR3 residues: CASSLEMRVAYF. For the CDR3, the DNA is TGTGCCAGCAGTTTAGAAATGCGTGTGGCGTACTTC.

The CDR3 spells CSARSHYSNYGYTF. For the CDR3, the DNA is TGCAGTGCTAGATCACATTATAGTAACTATGGCTACACCTTC. The V gene is TRBV20-1, the J gene TRBJ1-2; D ambiguous. Germline CDR1 is DFQATT and CDR2 is SNEGSKA (reference sequence). V was shortened by 2 bases and J by 1 base, with 11 bases between the two germline ends. CDR3 size: 14 residues.

CDR3 region: CASSLGGDGEKLFF. The CDR3 bases are TGTGCCAGCAGCTTAGGGGGCGACGGTGAAAAACTGTTTTTT. The rearrangement uses TRBV7-3 and TRBJ1-4; possible D gene TRBD1, 6 bases. Germline V gene lookup returns CDR1 SGHTA and CDR2 FQGTGA. The CDR3 is 14 residues long. Trimming shortened V by 2 bases and J by 7 bases, and 11 bases separated the two germline ends.

V is TRBV29-1 and J is TRBJ1-1; D uncertain. Deletions cut 6 bases from V and 1 base from J, with 27 bases between. CDR3 length equals 18 residues. Germline V gene lookup returns CDR1 SQVTM and CDR2 ANQGSEA. The CDR3 loop reads CSVVSRAGSDGGNTEAFF. The DNA of the CDR3 is TGCAGCGTAGTGAGTAGAGCCGGTTCTGATGGCGGGAACACTGAAGCTTTCTTT.

This rearrangement joins TRBV4-1 to TRBJ2-1; possibly TRBD1 for D (5 bases). The germline V and J ends were trimmed by 6 bases and 10 bases, with 22 bases remaining between them. The CDR3 has 15 amino acids. Per germline, CDR1 MGHRA and CDR2 YSYEKL. CDR3 sequence reads: CASRGALHRTMEQFF. The CDR3 DNA follows: TGCGCCAGCAGAGGGGCCCTACACAGGACAATGGAGCAGTTCTTC.

The chain combines TRBV6-5 with TRBJ2-1, with D perhaps matching TRBD2 (6 bases). From germline, CDR1 is MNHEY and CDR2 SVGAGI. The CDR3 is 11 amino acids. V was cut by 6 bases and J by 14 bases, with 14 bases left in between. The DNA of the CDR3 is TGTGCCAGCAGGTCGGGACTCAAAAAGTTCTTC. It translates to CASRSGLKKFF.

The chain combines TRBV18 with TRBJ2-7; 12 bases fit TRBD2. From germline, CDR1 is KGHSH and CDR2 LQKENI. V trimming: 2 bases; J trimming: 4 bases; junction bases outside the gene matches: 9. This CDR3 spans 17 amino acids. In DNA, the CDR3 is TGTGCCAGCTCACCATCGAATCTAGCGGGGGGGCGGTACGAGCAGTACTTC. Its translation: CASSPSNLAGGRYEQYF.

The chain combines TRBV5-1 with TRBJ2-2; a weak D match, TRBD1 (5 bases). The length of the CDR3 is 13 residues. The germline V and J ends were trimmed by 8 bases and 2 bases, with 10 bases remaining between them. CDR1 and CDR2 (germline): SGHRS, YFSETQ. DNA of the CDR3: TGCGCCAGTAAGGGGCTTAACACCGGGGAGCTGTTTTTT. Its protein is CASKGLNTGELFF.

V gene TRBV5-6 combines with J gene TRBJ1-1, with a weak D call TRBD1 (5 bases). CDR3 length equals 13 residues. Germline CDR1 reads SGHDT; CDR2 reads YYEEEE. Between the trimmed V and J ends, which lost 2 bases and 8 bases, there was a span of 13 bases. The CDR3 sequence: CASSFWSGTEAFF. Here the CDR3 DNA reads TGTGCCAGCAGCTTTTGGTCCGGGACGGAAGCTTTCTTT.

A single count supports this clonotype. V and J are TRBV12-3 or TRBV12-4 and TRBJ2-6; D remains ambiguous. CDR3 length: 14 amino acids. Trimming took 8 bases from V and 0 from J, leaving 8 bases between them. The CDR3 DNA sequence: TGTGCCAGCGAACGGAGCTCTGGGGCCAACGTCCTGACTTTC. Translating it yields CASERSSGANVLTF.

This clonotype was seen only once. The gene calls are TRBV5-1 and TRBJ1-2; TRBD1 matches at 7 bases. With V trimmed by 1 base and J by 6 bases, 6 bases remained unmatched. CDR1 is SGHRS, CDR2 YFSETQ, per germline. CDR3 length: 14 residues. As DNA, the CDR3 is TGCGCCAGCAGCTTGATTCAGGGGACAGATGGCTACACCTTC. Translated: CASSLIQGTDGYTF.

The chain recombines TRBV30 with TRBJ1-4; a weak D match, TRBD1 (6 bases). Trimming left V 0 bases short and J 5 bases short, with 13 bases between. This CDR3 comprises 15 residues. CDR1 GTSNPN and CDR2 SVGIG come from the germline V gene (reference sequence). CDR3 sequence (DNA): TGTGCCTGGAGTGTACAATGGGGGCCGAATGAAAAACTGTTTTTT. The encoded protein is CAWSVQWGPNEKLFF.

This rearrangement joins TRBV12-3 or TRBV12-4 to TRBJ1-3, with TRBD1 matching 7 bases. After removal of 5 bases from V and 0 bases from J, the junction contained 1 base not matched to a gene. CDR3 length: 14 amino acids. CDR3 region: CASSRTGSGNTIYF. CDR3 sequence (DNA): TGTGCCAGCAGTCGGACAGGCTCTGGAAACACCATATATTTT.

As to this clonotype: A junction boundary mismatches the germline segment, possibly from a read error. The chain is built from TRBV7-7 and TRBJ2-7; D assignment may be TRBD1 or TRBD2 (5 bases each). The CDR3 loop spans 14 amino acids. Germline V gene sequence: CDR1 SSHAT, CDR2 FNYEAQ (reference sequence). The CDR3 DNA reads as TGTGCTAGCAGCCAGGGACCGGCTGCAGGAGAGCAGTACTTC. This encodes CASSQGPAAGEQYF.

The chain has TRBV3-1 and TRBJ2-2; D unclear. V gave up 0 bases and J gave up 6 bases, with 8 bases separating them. This CDR3 is built from 14 residues. The germline gives CDR1 LGHDT, CDR2 YNNKEL (reference sequence). The CDR3 is CASSQDRLPGELFF. For the CDR3, the DNA is TGTGCCAGCAGCCAAGATCGTCTGCCCGGGGAGCTGTTTTTT.

This clonotype was observed once. This chain connects TRBV10-3 to TRBJ1-1; the D is unclear. The CDR3 is 14 amino acids. V was cut by 3 bases and J by 11 bases, with 19 bases left in between. CDR1 and CDR2 (germline): ENHRY, SYGVKD. CDR3 sequence: CAISDRGLAGLAFF. CDR3 coding DNA: TGTGCCATCAGTGATCGGGGTTTGGCGGGGTTGGCTTTCTTT.

The J gene is TRBJ2-7, the V gene TRBV10-3, with 10 bases that match TRBD1. The trim removed 7 bases at V and 5 bases at J, leaving 5 bases unmatched. Per germline, CDR1 ENHRY and CDR2 SYGVKD. The CDR3 sequence is 13 residues long. The CDR3 DNA reads as TGTGCCATCATGCCGGGACAGGGGCACGAGCAGTACTTC. This gives the protein CAIMPGQGHEQYF.

The CDR3 coding sequence is TGCGCCAGCAGCCCCCTCGGACAGGCGAACACTGAAGCTTTCTTT. It yields the protein CASSPLGQANTEAFF. J is TRBJ1-1 and V is TRBV5-1; 7 bases line up with TRBD1. CDR3 length: 15 residues. Unmatched junction bases numbered 7, after V lost 4 bases and J lost 1 base. CDR1 is SGHRS, CDR2 YFSETQ, per germline.

This chain uses TRBV4-2 with TRBJ1-4; D gene unclear. Germline CDR1 reads LGHNA; CDR2 reads YNFKEQ. The V and J ends lost 3 bases and 0 bases respectively, with 11 bases between them. This CDR3 contains 16 residues. The CDR3 loop reads CASSQGTAATNEKLFF. CDR3 nucleotide sequence: TGTGCCAGCAGCCAGGGAACGGCCGCAACTAATGAAAAACTGTTTTTT.